Sequencing of this T cell receptor (beta chain) was carried out in a study of human T cells and chemical hapten exposure. TCRdb itself ran the RACE reads through MiXCR, one entry per CDR3 protein. Of some 400,000 distinct CDR3 sequences in the sample, 5.1% are singletons; the top ten hold about 2.5%. This sample's time point: pre-sensitization, week 0. Treatment reported: therapeutic diphenylcyclopropenone sensitization with weekly scalp DPC. This clonotype was seen at least ten times. The CDR3 loop spans 11 amino acids. Germline V gene sequence: CDR1 MNHEY, CDR2 SVGEGT. With 4 bases removed from V and 7 bases from J, the gap between germline ends came to 8 bases.

This TCR came from a woman between 45 and 65 years old with alopecia areata. Some clones in this sample may be carry-over from other donors' samples. This specimen was whole blood, taken in connection with sensitization to the hapten diphenylcyclopropenone (DPC). This rearrangement joins TRBV6-2 or TRBV6-3 to TRBJ2-7; D is uncertain. The CDR3: CASSSAVEQYF. In DNA form, the CDR3 reads TGTGCCAGCAGTTCCGCAGTGGAGCAGTACTTC.